The text below deals with one T cell receptor beta chain. Its target is not known. The PCR had 60 Vbeta and 13 Jbeta primers. Sequencing was performed with immunoSEQ multiplex PCR; in TCRdb, only in-frame clones are kept and a portion is missing. The sample holds a few hundred thousand clones, under 80% seen once. The CDR3 loop spans 15 amino acids. Germline CDR1 is MNHNS and CDR2 is SASEGT. V lost 5 bases, J lost 0 bases, and 11 bases lay in between. This specimen belongs to a study of cytomegalovirus exposure and HLA in healthy donors. Study-level results: Cytomegalovirus-associated TCR beta chains were listed, numbering some 180. Based on reports, TCR beta sequences accurately predicted HLA-A and HLA-B alleles for most subjects. Reports credit the classifier with highly specific, highly sensitive diagnosis of cytomegalovirus status.

The donors were healthy bone marrow donors. The rearrangement uses TRBV6-1 and TRBJ1-3, with D hard to call. This clonotype originated in a female donor in good health and CMV-seronegative. The sequenced sample was PBMCs. The CDR3 region has the DNA TGTGCCAGCAGTCAACAGCTACTCTCTGGAAACACCATATATTTT. Amino acid sequence: CASSQQLLSGNTIYF.